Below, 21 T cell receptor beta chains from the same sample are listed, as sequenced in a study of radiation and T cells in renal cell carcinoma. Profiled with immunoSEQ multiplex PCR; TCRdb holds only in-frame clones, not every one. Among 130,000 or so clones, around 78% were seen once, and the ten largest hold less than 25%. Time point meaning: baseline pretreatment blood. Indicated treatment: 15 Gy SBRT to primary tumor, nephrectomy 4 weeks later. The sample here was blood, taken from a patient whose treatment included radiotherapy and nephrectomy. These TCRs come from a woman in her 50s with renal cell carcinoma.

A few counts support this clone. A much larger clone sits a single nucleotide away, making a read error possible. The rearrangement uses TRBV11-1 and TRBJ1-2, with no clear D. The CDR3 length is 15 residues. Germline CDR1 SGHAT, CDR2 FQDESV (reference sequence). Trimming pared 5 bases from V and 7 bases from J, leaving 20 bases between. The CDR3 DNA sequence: TGTGCCAGCAGCCCGGTTCCCTGGTTCTTAGGTGGCTACACCTTC. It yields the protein CASSPVPWFLGGYTF.

The DNA for the CDR3 is TGTGCCAGTAGTTTGAGGGACACCACCTCCTACGAGCAGTACTTC. Amino acids: CASSLRDTTSYEQYF. The chain recombines TRBV19 with TRBJ2-7; D possibly corresponds to TRBD1 (6 bases). The germline gives CDR1 LNHDA, CDR2 SQIVND (reference sequence). The CDR3 has 15 amino acids. The V end was cut by 5 bases, the J end by 0 bases, with 14 bases between.

The CDR3 DNA sequence: TGTGCCAGCAGCTTAAAAGAGACCCAGTACTTC. It yields the protein CASSLKETQYF. The gene calls are TRBV7-2 and TRBJ2-5, with unresolved D. CDR3 size: 11 residues. V shed 2 bases and J shed 3 bases, with 1 base lying between them. In germline, CDR1 is SGHTA, CDR2 FQGNSA.

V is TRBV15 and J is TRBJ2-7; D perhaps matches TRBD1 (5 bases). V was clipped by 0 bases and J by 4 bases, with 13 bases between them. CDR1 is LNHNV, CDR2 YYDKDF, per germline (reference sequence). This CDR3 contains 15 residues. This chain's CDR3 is CATSRDLGRTYEQYF. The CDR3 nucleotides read TGTGCCACCAGCAGAGATCTTGGCAGGACATACGAGCAGTACTTC.

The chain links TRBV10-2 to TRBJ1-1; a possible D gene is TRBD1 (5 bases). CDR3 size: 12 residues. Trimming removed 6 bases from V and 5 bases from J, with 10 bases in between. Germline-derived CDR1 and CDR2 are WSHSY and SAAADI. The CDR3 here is CASSRAGTEAFF. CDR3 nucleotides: TGCGCCAGCAGCCGGGCAGGGACTGAAGCTTTCTTT.

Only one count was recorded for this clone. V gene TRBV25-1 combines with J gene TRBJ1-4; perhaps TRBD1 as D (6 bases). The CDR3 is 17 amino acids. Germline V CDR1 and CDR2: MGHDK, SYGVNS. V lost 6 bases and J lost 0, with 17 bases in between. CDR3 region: CASRQGLGGATNEKLFF. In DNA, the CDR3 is TGTGCCAGCAGACAGGGCTTAGGCGGGGCAACTAATGAAAAACTGTTTTTT.

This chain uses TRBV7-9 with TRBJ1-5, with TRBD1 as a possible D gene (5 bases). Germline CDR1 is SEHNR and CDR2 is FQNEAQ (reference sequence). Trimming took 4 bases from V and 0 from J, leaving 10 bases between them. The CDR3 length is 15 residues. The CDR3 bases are TGTGCCAGCAGCTCCGGGACGGCTAGCAATCAGCCCCAGCATTTT. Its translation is CASSSGTASNQPQHF.

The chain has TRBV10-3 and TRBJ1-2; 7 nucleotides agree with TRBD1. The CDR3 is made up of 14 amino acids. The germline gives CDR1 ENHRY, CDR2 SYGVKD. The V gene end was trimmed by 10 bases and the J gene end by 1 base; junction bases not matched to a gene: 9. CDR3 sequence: CATIRDSVNYGYTF. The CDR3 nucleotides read TGTGCCACCATACGGGACAGCGTTAACTATGGCTACACCTTC.

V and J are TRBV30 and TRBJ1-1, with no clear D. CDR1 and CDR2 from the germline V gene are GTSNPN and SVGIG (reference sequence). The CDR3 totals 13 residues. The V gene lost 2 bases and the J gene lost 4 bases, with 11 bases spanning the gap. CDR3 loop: CAWSFGERTEAFF. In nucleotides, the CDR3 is TGTGCCTGGAGTTTCGGGGAGCGCACTGAAGCTTTCTTT.

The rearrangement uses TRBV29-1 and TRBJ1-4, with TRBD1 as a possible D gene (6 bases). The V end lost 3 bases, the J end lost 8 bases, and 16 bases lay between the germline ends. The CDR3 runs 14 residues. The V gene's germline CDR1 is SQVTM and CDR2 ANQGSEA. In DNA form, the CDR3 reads TGCAGCGTTGATGCGGGGGGCGCACGGGAAAAACTGTTTTTT. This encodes CSVDAGGAREKLFF.

The CDR3 region is CASSLVVAGSEQYF. CDR3 sequence (DNA): TGTGCCAGCAGCTTAGTAGTGGCAGGGAGCGAGCAGTACTTC. The chain has TRBV11-2 and TRBJ2-7; D may match TRBD1 or TRBD2 (5 bases each). This CDR3 spans 14 amino acids. Germline assignment: CDR1 SGHAT and CDR2 FQNNGV. Trimming removed 1 base from V and 6 bases from J, with 13 bases in between.

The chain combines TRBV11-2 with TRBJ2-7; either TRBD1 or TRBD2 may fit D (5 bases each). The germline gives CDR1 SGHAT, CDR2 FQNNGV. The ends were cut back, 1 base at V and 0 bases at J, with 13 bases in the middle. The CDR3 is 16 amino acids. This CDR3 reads CASSLAGPASSYEQYF. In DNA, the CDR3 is TGTGCCAGCAGCTTAGCGGGGCCGGCGAGCTCCTACGAGCAGTACTTC. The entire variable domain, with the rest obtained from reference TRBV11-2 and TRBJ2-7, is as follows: EAGVAQSPRYKIIEKRQSVAFWCNPISGHATLYWYQQILGQGPKLLIQFQNNGVVDDSQLPKDRFSAERLKGVDSTLKIQPAKLEDSAVYLCASSLAGPASSYEQYFGPGTRLTVT.

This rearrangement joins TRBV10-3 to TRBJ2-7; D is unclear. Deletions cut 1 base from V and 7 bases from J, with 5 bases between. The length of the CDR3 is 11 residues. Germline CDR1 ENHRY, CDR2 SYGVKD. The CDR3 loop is CAISELAEQYF. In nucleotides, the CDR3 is TGTGCCATCAGTGAGTTAGCAGAGCAGTACTTC.

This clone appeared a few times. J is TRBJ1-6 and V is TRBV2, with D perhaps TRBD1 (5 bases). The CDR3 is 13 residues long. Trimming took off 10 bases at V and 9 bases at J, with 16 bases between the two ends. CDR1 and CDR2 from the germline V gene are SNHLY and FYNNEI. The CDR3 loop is CATGETGGSPLHF. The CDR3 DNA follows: TGTGCCACGGGGGAGACGGGGGGTTCACCCCTCCACTTT.

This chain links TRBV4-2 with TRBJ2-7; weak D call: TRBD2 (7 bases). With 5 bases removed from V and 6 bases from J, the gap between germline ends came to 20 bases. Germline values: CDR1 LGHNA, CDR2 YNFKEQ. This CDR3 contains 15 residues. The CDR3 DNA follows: TGTGCCAGCAGCAAGGGGGACTGGGGAGGGACCGAGCAGTACTTC. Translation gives CASSKGDWGGTEQYF.

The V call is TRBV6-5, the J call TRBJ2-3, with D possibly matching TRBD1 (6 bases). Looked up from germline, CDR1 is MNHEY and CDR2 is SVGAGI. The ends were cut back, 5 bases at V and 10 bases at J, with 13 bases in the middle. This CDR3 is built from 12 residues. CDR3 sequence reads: CASSTEQGAQYF. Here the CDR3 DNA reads TGTGCCAGCAGTACCGAACAGGGCGCGCAGTATTTT.

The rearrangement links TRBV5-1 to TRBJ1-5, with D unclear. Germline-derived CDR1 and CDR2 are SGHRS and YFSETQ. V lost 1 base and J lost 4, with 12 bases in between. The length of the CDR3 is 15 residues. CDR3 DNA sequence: TGCGCCAGCAGCTTGAACGGGCAGGATAATCAGCCCCAGCATTTT. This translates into CASSLNGQDNQPQHF.

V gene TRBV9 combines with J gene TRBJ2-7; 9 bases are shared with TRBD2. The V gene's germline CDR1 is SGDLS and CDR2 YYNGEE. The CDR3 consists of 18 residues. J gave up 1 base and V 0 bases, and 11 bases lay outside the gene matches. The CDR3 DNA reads TGTGCCAGCAGCGTAGAAGGTGGGGTCCTAGCGGGATCCTACGAGCAGTACTTC. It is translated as CASSVEGGVLAGSYEQYF.

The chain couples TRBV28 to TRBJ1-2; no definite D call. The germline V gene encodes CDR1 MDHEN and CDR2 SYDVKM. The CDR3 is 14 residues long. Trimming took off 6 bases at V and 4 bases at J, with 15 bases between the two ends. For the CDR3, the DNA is TGTGCCAGCAGACCCGCCGGGAGGGTCTATGGCTACACCTTC. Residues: CASRPAGRVYGYTF.

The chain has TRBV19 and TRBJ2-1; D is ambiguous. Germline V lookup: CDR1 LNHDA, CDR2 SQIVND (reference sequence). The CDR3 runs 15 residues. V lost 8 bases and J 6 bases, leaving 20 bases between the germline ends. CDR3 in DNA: TGTGCCAGTCCCACTACTGGGGTGGATCTCAATGAGCAGTTCTTC. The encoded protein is CASPTTGVDLNEQFF.

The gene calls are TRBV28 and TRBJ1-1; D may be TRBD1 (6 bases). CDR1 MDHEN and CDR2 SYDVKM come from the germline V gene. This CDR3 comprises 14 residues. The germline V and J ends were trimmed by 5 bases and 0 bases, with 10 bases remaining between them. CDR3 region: CASSPGAMNTEAFF. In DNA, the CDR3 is TGTGCCAGCAGTCCGGGGGCAATGAACACTGAAGCTTTCTTT.